Below, 4 T cell receptor beta chains from the same sample are listed, as sequenced in a study of blood T cell repertoires in COVID-19. The protocol was immunoSEQ multiplex PCR, while the TCRdb copy is restricted to in-frame clones and leaves out a portion. This table holds roughly 71,000 clones, 83% found once. The sequenced material came from peripheral blood. Every receptor here comes from an elderly woman with acute or convalescent COVID-19.

This rearrangement joins TRBV28 to TRBJ2-1; 10 nucleotides match TRBD2. Unmatched junction bases numbered 7, after V lost 7 bases and J lost 7 bases. The CDR3 consists of 14 residues. Germline V gene data show CDR1 as MDHEN and CDR2 as SYDVKM. The CDR3, as DNA: TGTGCCAGCAAACGAGCGGGAGGGGCGAATGAGCAGTTCTTC. It specifies CASKRAGGANEQFF.

The rearrangement uses TRBV18 and TRBJ2-6; maybe TRBD1 (5 bases). The CDR3 is made up of 19 amino acids. Looked up from germline, CDR1 is KGHSH and CDR2 is LQKENI. V lost 0 bases and J lost 7, with 22 bases in between. CDR3 residues: CASSPPGVSSTSRANVLTF. CDR3 nucleotide sequence: TGTGCCAGCTCACCACCAGGGGTTAGCTCTACCTCTCGAGCCAACGTCCTGACTTTC. Full variable domain (rest looked up from reference TRBV18 and TRBJ2-6): NAGVMQNPRHLVRRRGQEARLRCSPMKGHSHVYWYRQLPEEGLKFMVYLQKENIIDESGMPKERFSAEFPKEGPSILRIQQVVRGDSAAYFCASSPPGVSSTSRANVLTFGAGSRLTVL.

A single count supports this clone. V is TRBV3-1 (or the pseudogene TRBV3-2) and J is TRBJ2-5; maybe TRBD2 (6 bases). Germline CDR1 is LGHDT and CDR2 is YNNKEL (reference sequence). The V end was cut by 4 bases, the J end by 7 bases, with 19 bases between. The CDR3 spans 15 residues. Here the CDR3 reads CASSPRATPAGTQYF. The CDR3 DNA reads TGTGCCAGCAGCCCCAGGGCGACCCCAGCGGGGACCCAGTACTTC.

This rearrangement joins TRBV6-5 to TRBJ1-1; weak D call: TRBD1 (5 bases). Germline loops: CDR1 MNHEY, CDR2 SVGAGI. The CDR3 runs to 10 residues. Trimming took 11 bases from V and 7 from J, leaving 11 bases between them. For the CDR3, the DNA is TGTGCCGTCGGGCAGGGTGAAGCTTTCTTT. Translating gives CAVGQGEAFF.